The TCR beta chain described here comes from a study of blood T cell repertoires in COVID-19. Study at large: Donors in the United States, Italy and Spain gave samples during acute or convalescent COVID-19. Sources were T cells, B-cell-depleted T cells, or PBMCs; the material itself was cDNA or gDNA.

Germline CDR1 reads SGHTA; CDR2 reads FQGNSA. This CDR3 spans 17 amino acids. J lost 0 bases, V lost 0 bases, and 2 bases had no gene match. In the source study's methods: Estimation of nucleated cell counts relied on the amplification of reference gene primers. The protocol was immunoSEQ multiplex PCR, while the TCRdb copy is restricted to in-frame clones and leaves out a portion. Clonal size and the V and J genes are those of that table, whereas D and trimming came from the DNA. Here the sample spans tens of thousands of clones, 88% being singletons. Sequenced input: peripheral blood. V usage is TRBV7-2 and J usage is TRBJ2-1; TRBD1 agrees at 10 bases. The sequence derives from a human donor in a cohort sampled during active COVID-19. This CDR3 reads CASSLAWDRGSYNEQFF. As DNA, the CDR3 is TGTGCCAGCAGCTTAGCATGGGACAGGGGCTCCTACAATGAGCAGTTCTTC.